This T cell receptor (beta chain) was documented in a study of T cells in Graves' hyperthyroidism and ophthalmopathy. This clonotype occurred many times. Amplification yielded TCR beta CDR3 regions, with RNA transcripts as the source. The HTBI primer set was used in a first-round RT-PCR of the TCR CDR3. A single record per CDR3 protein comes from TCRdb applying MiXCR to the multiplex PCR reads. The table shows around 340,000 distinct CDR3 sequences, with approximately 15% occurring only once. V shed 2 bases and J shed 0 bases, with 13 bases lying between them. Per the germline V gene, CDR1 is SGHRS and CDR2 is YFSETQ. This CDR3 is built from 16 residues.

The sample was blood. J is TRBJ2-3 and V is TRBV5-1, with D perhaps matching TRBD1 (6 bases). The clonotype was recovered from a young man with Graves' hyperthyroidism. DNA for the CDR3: TGCGCCAGCAGCTTCTCTGTCGGGACAAGCACAGATACGCAGTATTTT. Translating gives CASSFSVGTSTDTQYF.